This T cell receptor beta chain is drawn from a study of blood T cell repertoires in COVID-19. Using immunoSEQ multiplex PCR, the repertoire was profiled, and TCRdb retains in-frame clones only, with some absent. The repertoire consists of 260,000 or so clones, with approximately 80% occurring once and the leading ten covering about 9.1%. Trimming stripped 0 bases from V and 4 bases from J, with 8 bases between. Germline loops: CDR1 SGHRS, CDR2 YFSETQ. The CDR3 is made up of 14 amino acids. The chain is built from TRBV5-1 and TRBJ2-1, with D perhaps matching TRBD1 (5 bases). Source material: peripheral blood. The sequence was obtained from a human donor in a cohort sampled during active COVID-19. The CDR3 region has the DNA TGCGCCAGCAGCTTGGATACAGGATACAATGAGCAGTTCTTC. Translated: CASSLDTGYNEQFF.